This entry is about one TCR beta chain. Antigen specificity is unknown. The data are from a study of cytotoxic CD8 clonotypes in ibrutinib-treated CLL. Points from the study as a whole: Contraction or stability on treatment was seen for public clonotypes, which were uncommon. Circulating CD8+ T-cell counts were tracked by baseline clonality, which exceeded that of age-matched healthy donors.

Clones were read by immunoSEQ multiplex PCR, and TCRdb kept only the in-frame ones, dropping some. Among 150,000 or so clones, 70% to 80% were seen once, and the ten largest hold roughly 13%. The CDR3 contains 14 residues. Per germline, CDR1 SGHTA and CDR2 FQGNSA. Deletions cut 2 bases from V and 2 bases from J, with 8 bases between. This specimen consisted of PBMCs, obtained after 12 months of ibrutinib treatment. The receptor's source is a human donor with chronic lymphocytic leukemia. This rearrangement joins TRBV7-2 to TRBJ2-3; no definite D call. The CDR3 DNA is TGTGCCAGCAGCTTACACGTAATCACAGATACGCAGTATTTT. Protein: CASSLHVITDTQYF.